Listed here are 13 T cell receptor beta chains from one sample, sequenced in a study of spatial heterogeneity in lung cancer. TCRdb re-called the 5' RACE reads with MiXCR, one entry per CDR3 protein. This sample yields about 3,900 distinct CDR3 sequences, of which 4.1% are seen a single time; approximately 51% belongs to the top ten. No antigens are known for them. Whole-study results and caveats: Tracking of tumor mutation counts was seen in expanded intratumoral alpha and beta TCR counts.

Noted time point: sample taken at primary tumor resection. The material sequenced was lung tumor tissue, taken at surgery. The source of these receptors is a male donor with early-stage non-small cell lung cancer.

This clonotype ranks as medium-sized. The V gene is TRBV5-4, the J gene TRBJ2-2; 7 bases match TRBD1. Looked up from germline, CDR1 is SGHNT and CDR2 is YYREEE (reference sequence). V was pared by 0 bases and J by 1 base, with 3 bases of the junction left unmatched. This CDR3 is built from 16 residues. The CDR3 sequence is CASSLARDRNTGELFF. The CDR3, as DNA: TGTGCCAGCAGCTTGGCACGGGACAGGAACACCGGGGAGCTGTTTTTT.

There are many counts of this clonotype. The CDR3 region has the DNA TGTGCCAGCAGCGGGGGGCGCGGGTACGAGCAGTACTTC. It yields the protein CASSGGRGYEQYF. The chain uses TRBV28 and TRBJ2-7; D perhaps matches TRBD2 (7 bases). The CDR3 sequence is 13 residues long. Germline loops: CDR1 MDHEN, CDR2 SYDVKM. V lost 6 bases and J lost 4, with 13 bases in between. Drawing the rest from reference TRBV28 and TRBJ2-7, the complete variable domain is DVKVTQSSRYLVKRTGEKVFLECVQDMDHENMFWYRQDPGLGLRLIYFSYDVKMKEKGDIPEGYSVSREKKERFSLILESASTNQTSMYLCASSGGRGYEQYFGPGTRLTVT.

This clonotype is labeled as medium-sized. The CDR3 here is CASSDTGTEQFF. CDR3 nucleotides: TGTGCCAGCAGCGACACAGGGACTGAGCAGTTCTTC. This chain links TRBV7-9 with TRBJ2-1; D might be TRBD1 (6 bases). The length of the CDR3 is 12 residues. Germline V gives CDR1 SEHNR, CDR2 FQNEAQ (reference sequence). With 5 bases removed from V and 9 bases from J, the gap between germline ends came to 11 bases.

The table lists this clonotype with many counts. The chain has TRBV6-1 and TRBJ1-2; D ambiguous. From germline, CDR1 is MNHNS and CDR2 SASEGT. Trimming pared 0 bases from V and 2 bases from J, leaving 7 bases between. The CDR3 spans 14 residues. CDR3 nucleotides: TGTGCCAGCAGTGAAGCGGCAAGGAACTATGGCTACACCTTC. This translates into CASSEAARNYGYTF.

This clonotype was recorded at least ten times. The genes are TRBV29-1 and TRBJ2-1; unclear D gene. With 0 bases removed from V and 3 bases from J, the gap between germline ends came to 9 bases. The CDR3 covers 14 residues. Looked up from germline, CDR1 is SQVTM and CDR2 is ANQGSEA. CDR3 residues: CSVEDSEVYNEQFF. In DNA form, the CDR3 reads TGCAGCGTTGAAGATTCGGAAGTCTACAATGAGCAGTTCTTC.

This clonotype is classed as medium-sized. CDR3 protein: CATSLGTRETQYF. The CDR3 DNA sequence: TGTGCCACCAGCTTAGGGACGCGCGAGACCCAGTACTTC. The V gene is TRBV15, the J gene TRBJ2-5; D tentatively fits TRBD1 or TRBD2 (5 bases each). The CDR3 runs 13 residues. Germline V gene data show CDR1 as LNHNV and CDR2 as YYDKDF (reference sequence). The V end was cut by 5 bases, the J end by 5 bases, with 12 bases between.

Within the sample, this clonotype is medium-sized. The CDR3 DNA follows: TGTGCCAGCAGCCCTACCGGGGCCTATAATTCACCCCTCCACTTT. It encodes CASSPTGAYNSPLHF. This chain uses TRBV9 with TRBJ1-6; D call uncertain. The CDR3 contains 15 residues. Germline CDR1 and CDR2: SGDLS and YYNGEE. Deletions cut 4 bases from V and 2 bases from J, with 10 bases between.

At least ten counts were recorded for this clonotype. V and J are TRBV29-1 and TRBJ1-2; D unresolved. Trimming removed 0 bases at V and 4 bases at J, with 12 bases between. Germline loops: CDR1 SQVTM, CDR2 ANQGSEA. The CDR3 covers 14 residues. This chain's CDR3 is CSVEDTGFGYGYTF. The CDR3 bases are TGCAGCGTTGAAGATACGGGTTTCGGCTATGGCTACACCTTC. Supplemented by reference TRBV29-1 and TRBJ1-2, the full variable domain reads SAVISQKPSRDICQRGTSLTIQCQVDSQVTMMFWYRQQPGQSLTLIATANQGSEATYESGFVIDKFPISRPNLTFSTLTVSNMSPEDSSIYLCSVEDTGFGYGYTFGSGTRLTVV.

The chain carries TRBV7-2 and TRBJ2-1; D is unclear. The germline gives CDR1 SGHTA, CDR2 FQGNSA. The CDR3 length is 13 residues. V was trimmed by 0 bases and J by 2 bases, leaving 2 bases between them. In DNA form, the CDR3 reads TGTGCCAGCAGCTTAGCCGCCTACAATGAGCAGTTCTTC. This sequence encodes CASSLAAYNEQFF.

This clonotype was observed a handful of times. The DNA of the CDR3 is TGTGCCAGCAGTTACACCGGGAGAGATGTCAATGAGCAGTTCTTC. The encoded protein is CASSYTGRDVNEQFF. The rearrangement links TRBV6-5 to TRBJ2-1, with D perhaps TRBD2 (6 bases). The CDR3 consists of 15 residues. The germline V and J ends were trimmed by 2 bases and 6 bases, with 14 bases remaining between them. Germline CDR1 MNHEY, CDR2 SVGAGI.

This clonotype was seen ten or more times. The V and J genes are TRBV5-1 and TRBJ1-6; tentative D call: TRBD1 (5 bases). The length of the CDR3 is 14 residues. V was clipped by 4 bases and J by 10 bases, with 15 bases between them. Germline values: CDR1 SGHRS, CDR2 YFSETQ. The DNA for the CDR3 is TGCGCCAGCAGCCCGGATATGGCAGGGTCACCCCTCCACTTT. Translating it yields CASSPDMAGSPLHF.

By proportion, this clonotype is medium-sized (0.01 to 0.1%). The chain employs TRBV9 and TRBJ2-1, with 10 bases that match TRBD2. There are 13 residues in the CDR3. Trimming took 6 bases from V and 9 from J; bases not matched to a gene: 6. Looked up from germline, CDR1 is SGDLS and CDR2 is YYNGEE. The CDR3 DNA reads TGTGCCAGCAATCGAGCGGGGGGGCGTGAGCAGTTCTTC. Translation: CASNRAGGREQFF.

By its share, this clonotype is medium-sized. The V call is TRBV24-1, the J call TRBJ2-5; D unresolved. The V gene's germline CDR1 is KGHDR and CDR2 SFDVKD. This CDR3 contains 12 residues. The V and J ends lost 0 bases and 9 bases respectively, with 7 bases between them. The CDR3 nucleotides read TGTGCCACCAGTGATTTGGGGTCCCCCCAGTACTTC. Translated: CATSDLGSPQYF.